This T cell receptor (beta chain) was sequenced during a study of low-dose radiotherapy and immunotherapy resistance in tumors. Time point indicated: after trial treatment. The treatment here: LDRT plus nivolumab, ipilimumab, low-dose cyclophosphamide and aspirin (RACIN trial). At least ten counts were recorded for this clonotype. The authors ran 15 to 20 PCR cycles to amplify TCRs with a constant-region primer and V-primer adapter. Using its own MiXCR run on the reads, TCRdb lists one record per CDR3 protein. This repertoire shows roughly 50,000 distinct CDR3 sequences, roughly 31% found once; its top ten account for less than 9.5%. This CDR3 is built from 16 residues. From germline, CDR1 is LNHNV and CDR2 YYDKDF (reference sequence). V was pared by 1 base and J by 5 bases, with 10 bases of the junction left unmatched.

The sequencing used PBMCs, collected after low-dose radiotherapy plus immunotherapy. The chain joins TRBV15 to TRBJ2-7; TRBD1 matches 8 bases. The source of this sequence is a male donor with rectosigmoid adenocarcinoma. The CDR3 protein is CATSRALTGVFDEQYF. CDR3 DNA: TGTGCCACCAGCAGAGCTCTGACAGGGGTCTTCGACGAGCAGTACTTC.